This TCR beta chain was sequenced for a study of CD8 T cells in ankylosing spondylitis. CDR1 DFQATT and CDR2 SNEGSKA come from the germline V gene (reference sequence). The CDR3 extends over 13 amino acids. J lost 8 bases, V lost 4 bases, and 8 bases had no gene match. TCRdb recomputed calls from the 5' RACE reads with MiXCR, one row per CDR3 protein. The data contain some 250,000 distinct CDR3 sequences, roughly a quarter of them singletons. This clonotype was seen only a few times. The genes are TRBV20-1 and TRBJ2-1, with 7 bases lining up with TRBD1. This clonotype was obtained from a male donor with ankylosing spondylitis or in good health (not recorded which). Sequencing was carried out using blood, either unsorted or a sorted T cell fraction (not recorded which). CDR3 nucleotides: TGCAGTGCTACTAGACAGGGTCGGGATGAGCAGTTCTTC. As protein: CSATRQGRDEQFF.